This is a list of T cell receptor beta chains from one sample in a study of T cell responses to AZD1222 COVID-19 vaccine. The method was immunoSEQ multiplex PCR; TCRdb's version includes in-frame clones alone and lacks a portion of them. Here the sample spans around 150,000 clones, 80% to 95% being singletons. The source material was peripheral blood, sampled 28 days after the second AZD1222 dose. The receptors originated from an adult who received the AZD1222 COVID-19 vaccine. CDR3s include the opening cysteine and the closing phenylalanine or tryptophan. The D gene is left open where the match is weak. Size is omitted from some rows. Given values are once, few, many or a class for expanded clones.

d_gene | j_gene | abundance | v_gene | CDR3aa | CDR3nt
. | TRBJ1-1 | . | TRBV6-5 | CASSYNPVGGDTEAFF | TGTGCCAGCAGTTACAACCCTGTGGGGGGGGACACTGAAGCTTTCTTT
TRBD2 | TRBJ2-3 | . | TRBV5-1 | CATGPGGGTTDTQYF | TGCGCCACGGGGCCCGGCGGGGGGACGACAGATACGCAGTATTTT
. | TRBJ1-2 | . | TRBV24-1 | CATSESGYYGYTF | TGTGCCACCAGTGAATCAGGGTACTATGGCTACACCTTC
TRBD1 | TRBJ2-4 | . | TRBV19 | CASSPPTGPRNIQYF | TGTGCCAGTAGTCCCCCGACAGGGCCAAGAAACATTCAGTACTTC
. | TRBJ1-4 | . | TRBV6-1 | CASSEWTVGEKLFF | TGTGCCAGCAGTGAGTGGACAGTCGGGGAAAAACTGTTTTTT
. | TRBJ2-7 | . | TRBV19 | CASSISPIPYEQYF | TGTGCCAGTAGTATAAGCCCCATACCCTACGAGCAGTACTTC
. | TRBJ1-4 | . | TRBV11-2 | CASSLERGNEKLFF | TGTGCCAGCAGCTTAGAAAGGGGAAATGAAAAACTGTTTTTT
. | TRBJ1-5 | once | TRBV12-3/TRBV12-4 | CASHGGVRQPQHF | TGTGCCAGCCACGGCGGGGTCAGACAGCCCCAGCATTTT
. | TRBJ2-7 | . | TRBV21-1 | CASSSQDRPLYEQYF | TGTGCCAGCAGCAGCCAGGACAGGCCCCTCTACGAGCAGTACTTC
TRBD2 | TRBJ2-2 | . | TRBV10-3 | CAIRGTSGGNTGELFF | TGTGCCATCAGAGGGACTAGCGGGGGTAACACCGGGGAGCTGTTTTTT
TRBD1 | TRBJ2-7 | . | TRBV2 | CASSEVGTVIEQYF | TGTGCCAGCAGTGAAGTAGGGACAGTAATCGAGCAGTACTTC
. | TRBJ2-5 | . | TRBV11-3 | CASSTRVRETQYF | TGTGCCAGCAGCACCAGGGTCCGGGAGACCCAGTACTTC
TRBD1 | TRBJ1-2 | . | TRBV5-6 | CASSPWTGEVGYTF | TGTGCCAGCAGCCCATGGACAGGGGAGGTTGGCTACACCTTC
. | TRBJ1-4 | . | TRBV7-9 | CASRKTTNEKLFF | TGTGCCAGCAGAAAAACAACTAATGAAAAACTGTTTTTT
. | TRBJ1-5 | . | TRBV5-1 | CASSLDGNQPQHF | TGCGCCAGCAGCTTGGATGGTAATCAGCCCCAGCATTTT
TRBD2 | TRBJ2-7 | . | TRBV6-6 | CASSYSGLADPYEQYF | TGTGCCAGCAGTTACTCGGGACTAGCGGACCCCTACGAGCAGTACTTC
. | TRBJ2-3 | . | TRBV6-5 | CASDSGSTDTQYF | TGTGCCAGCGATTCAGGGTCCACAGATACGCAGTATTTT
TRBD1 | TRBJ2-6 | . | TRBV28 | CASREDRVGANVLTF | TGTGCCAGCAGGGAGGACAGGGTTGGGGCCAACGTCCTGACTTTC
. | TRBJ1-1 | . | TRBV5-1 | CASSFIDRLNTEAFF | TGCGCCAGCAGCTTTATAGACAGATTGAACACTGAAGCTTTCTTT